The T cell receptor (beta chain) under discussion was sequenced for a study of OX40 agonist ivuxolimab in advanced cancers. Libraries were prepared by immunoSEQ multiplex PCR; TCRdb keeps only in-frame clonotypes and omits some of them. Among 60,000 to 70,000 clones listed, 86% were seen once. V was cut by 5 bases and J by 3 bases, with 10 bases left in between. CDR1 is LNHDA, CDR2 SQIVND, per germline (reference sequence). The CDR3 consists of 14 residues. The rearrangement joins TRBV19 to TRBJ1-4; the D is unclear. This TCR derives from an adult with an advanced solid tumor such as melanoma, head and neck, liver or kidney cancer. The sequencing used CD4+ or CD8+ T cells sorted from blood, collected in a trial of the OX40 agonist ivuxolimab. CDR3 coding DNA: TGTGCCAGTAGTTCCCGGGGAGCTAATGAAAAACTGTTTTTT. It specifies CASSSRGANEKLFF.